A selection of T cell receptor beta chains follows, all from one sample in a study of cytomegalovirus exposure and HLA in healthy donors. Sequencing was performed with immunoSEQ multiplex PCR; in TCRdb, only in-frame clones are kept and a portion is missing. The data contain about 200,000 clones, about 78% of them singletons. The specimen sequenced was PBMCs. The source of these receptors is a woman aged 25 to 39 in good health and CMV-seronegative. The CDR3 runs from the conserved cysteine through the conserved F or W. The D gene is left open where the match is weak. For some rows the clone size is stated as once, few or many, or as a class when expanded; others skip it.

.	TRBV4-1	TRBJ2-7	TRBD1	CASSQVSGQAGYEQYF	TGCGCCAGCAGCCAAGTGTCCGGACAGGCCGGATACGAGCAGTACTTC
.	TRBV9	TRBJ1-6	.	CASSVDRDKAYNSPLHF	TGTGCCAGCAGCGTAGATAGGGACAAAGCCTATAATTCACCCCTCCACTTT
once	TRBV6-5	TRBJ2-7	.	CASSPVEEIHEQYF	TGTGCCAGCAGCCCTGTAGAGGAAATCCACGAGCAGTACTTC
.	TRBV4-1	TRBJ2-7	.	CASSAYPAGVGEQYF	TGCGCCAGCAGCGCCTATCCCGCAGGGGTAGGCGAGCAGTACTTC
.	TRBV5-6	TRBJ2-7	TRBD1	CASRDRGYEQYF	TGTGCCAGTAGAGACAGGGGGTACGAGCAGTACTTC
.	TRBV30	TRBJ1-1	.	CAWSVGGVNTEAFF	TGTGCCTGGAGTGTAGGAGGGGTGAACACTGAAGCTTTCTTT
.	TRBV28	TRBJ1-1	TRBD1	CASSRQGKNTEAFF	TGTGCCAGCAGCCGACAGGGAAAAAACACTGAAGCTTTCTTT
.	TRBV12-5	TRBJ2-1	.	CASGLREVYYNEQFF	TGTGCTAGTGGTTTGCGAGAAGTATACTACAATGAGCAGTTCTTC
.	TRBV7-9	TRBJ2-3	.	CASSLGAGATDTQYF	TGTGCCAGCAGCTTAGGTGCGGGGGCGACAGATACGCAGTATTTT
.	TRBV11-2	TRBJ1-1	.	CASSSASGEKNTEAFF	TGTGCCAGCAGCTCGGCCTCGGGAGAAAAGAACACTGAAGCTTTCTTT
.	TRBV4-1	TRBJ2-1	.	CASSLLTARGQFF	TGCGCCAGCAGCCTCCTCACGGCTAGGGGGCAGTTCTTC
once	TRBV28	TRBJ1-1	.	CASSSGQNFYMNTEAFF	TGTGCCAGCAGTTCCGGACAGAACTTTTATATGAACACTGAAGCTTTCTTT
.	TRBV5-1	TRBJ1-1	.	CASSFGGTEAFF	TGCGCCAGCAGCTTTGGCGGCACTGAAGCTTTCTTT
.	TRBV7-9	TRBJ2-3	.	CASSLLDSNTDTQYF	TGTGCCAGCAGCTTACTAGACAGTAACACAGATACGCAGTATTTT
.	TRBV5-4	TRBJ2-5	TRBD2	CASSAGGSEETQYF	TGTGCCAGCAGCGCCGGGGGGTCGGAAGAGACCCAGTACTTC
.	TRBV5-1	TRBJ2-3	TRBD2	CASSLGGTSGRMADTQYF	TGCGCCAGCAGCTTGGGAGGGACTAGCGGGAGAATGGCAGATACGCAGTATTTT
few	TRBV5-5	TRBJ1-1	.	CASSLGVNTEAFF	TGTGCCAGCAGCTTGGGAGTGAACACTGAAGCTTTCTTT
.	TRBV6-1	TRBJ2-7	TRBD1	CASSITGDPYYEQYF	TGTGCCAGCAGTATTACAGGGGATCCTTACTACGAGCAGTACTTC
.	TRBV10-3	TRBJ1-2	.	CAIRDRQIRDGYTF	TGTGCCATCAGGGATAGACAGATACGCGATGGCTACACCTTC
once	TRBV4-1	TRBJ2-1	TRBD2	CASSQGGAGGQYNEQFF	TGCGCCAGCAGCCAAGGCGGAGCGGGGGGACAATACAATGAGCAGTTCTTC
.	TRBV7-9	TRBJ1-4	TRBD1	CASSPESGGEKLFF	TGTGCCAGCAGCCCCGAGTCAGGGGGTGAAAAACTGTTTTTT
.	TRBV25-1	TRBJ1-5	TRBD1	CASSSSTGDNQPQHF	TGTGCCAGCAGTTCCTCGACAGGGGACAATCAGCCCCAGCATTTT
few	TRBV27	TRBJ2-2	TRBD1	CASSTTGTGGTGELFF	TGTGCCAGCAGCACCACCGGGACAGGGGGGACCGGGGAGCTGTTTTTT
.	TRBV4-1	TRBJ2-4	.	CASSQAAQEQGGIQYF	TGCGCCAGCAGCCAAGCAGCACAGGAGCAGGGGGGCATTCAGTACTTC
.	TRBV27	TRBJ1-1	TRBD1	CASSFRTGGDVFF	TGTGCCAGCAGTTTCCGGACAGGGGGTGACGTTTTCTTT
few	TRBV29-1	TRBJ2-3	TRBD2	CSVKAGGRTDTQYF	TGCAGCGTCAAAGCGGGGGGTCGCACAGATACGCAGTATTTT
.	TRBV10-3	TRBJ2-5	TRBD2	CAIRSSGGQETQYF	TGTGCCATCAGGAGTAGCGGGGGGCAAGAGACCCAGTACTTC
once	TRBV18	TRBJ2-1	.	CASSPISAANEQFF	TGTGCCAGCTCACCTATTAGTGCGGCCAATGAGCAGTTCTTC
.	TRBV25-1	TRBJ2-2	TRBD1	CASSEGVSGTGATGELFF	TGTGCCAGCAGTGAAGGAGTATCCGGGACAGGGGCCACCGGGGAGCTGTTTTTT
.	TRBV19	TRBJ1-4	TRBD1	CASSIWWLQGASEKLFF	TGTGCCAGTAGTATATGGTGGTTACAGGGGGCAAGTGAAAAACTGTTTTTT
.	TRBV5-1	TRBJ2-7	.	CASSSYLEQYF	TGCGCCAGCAGCTCGTACCTAGAGCAGTACTTC
.	TRBV14	TRBJ2-4	.	CASSHGLRGKVNIQYF	TGTGCCAGCAGCCACGGTTTACGGGGGAAAGTAAACATTCAGTACTTC
.	TRBV4-1	TRBJ2-3	.	CASSLIPTGTQYF	TGCGCCAGCAGCCTTATCCCGACAGGTACGCAGTATTTT
once	TRBV28	TRBJ2-5	.	CASSSRAGFTVETQYF	TGTGCCAGCAGTTCGAGGGCAGGATTCACCGTGGAGACCCAGTACTTC
.	TRBV11-2	TRBJ2-5	.	CASSQSWGQGETQYF	TGTGCCAGCAGCCAGAGCTGGGGGCAGGGGGAGACCCAGTACTTC
once	TRBV6-1	TRBJ2-7	TRBD1	CASSAGTGGYEQYF	TGTGCCAGCAGTGCCGGGACAGGGGGCTACGAGCAGTACTTC
once	TRBV19	TRBJ1-5	.	CASSRPEEVGVVGNQPQHF	TGTGCCAGTAGTAGGCCGGAAGAGGTAGGAGTGGTGGGCAATCAGCCCCAGCATTTT
.	TRBV15	TRBJ2-1	TRBD1	CATSRGQGSYNEQFF	TGTGCCACCAGCAGAGGACAGGGCAGTTACAATGAGCAGTTCTTC
.	TRBV7-8	TRBJ2-7	TRBD2	CASSSLAGSTYEQYF	TGTGCCAGCAGCTCGCTAGCGGGTTCAACCTACGAGCAGTACTTC